This T cell receptor (beta chain) is from a study of OX40 agonist ivuxolimab in advanced cancers. Produced via immunoSEQ multiplex PCR; TCRdb's table is partial and in-frame only. Counted here are tens of thousands of clones, about 93% occurring once; the ten biggest clones make up roughly 13%. Germline values: CDR1 SGHNT, CDR2 YYREEE (reference sequence). CDR3 length: 13 amino acids. V lost 4 bases and J lost 0, with 8 bases in between. This material consisted of CD4+ or CD8+ T cells sorted from blood, taken in a trial of the OX40 agonist ivuxolimab. This sequence originates from an adult with an advanced solid tumor such as melanoma, head and neck, liver or kidney cancer. This chain connects TRBV5-4 to TRBJ2-7; D might be TRBD2 (5 bases). The CDR3 loop reads CASSTEGSYEQYF. In DNA, the CDR3 is TGTGCCAGCAGCACCGAGGGCTCCTACGAGCAGTACTTC. Variable domain in full (rest from reference TRBV5-4 and TRBJ2-7): ETGVTQSPTHLIKTRGQQVTLRCSSQSGHNTVSWYQQALGQGPQFIFQYYREEENGRGNFPPRFSGLQFPNYSSELNVNALELDDSALYLCASSTEGSYEQYFGPGTRLTVT.